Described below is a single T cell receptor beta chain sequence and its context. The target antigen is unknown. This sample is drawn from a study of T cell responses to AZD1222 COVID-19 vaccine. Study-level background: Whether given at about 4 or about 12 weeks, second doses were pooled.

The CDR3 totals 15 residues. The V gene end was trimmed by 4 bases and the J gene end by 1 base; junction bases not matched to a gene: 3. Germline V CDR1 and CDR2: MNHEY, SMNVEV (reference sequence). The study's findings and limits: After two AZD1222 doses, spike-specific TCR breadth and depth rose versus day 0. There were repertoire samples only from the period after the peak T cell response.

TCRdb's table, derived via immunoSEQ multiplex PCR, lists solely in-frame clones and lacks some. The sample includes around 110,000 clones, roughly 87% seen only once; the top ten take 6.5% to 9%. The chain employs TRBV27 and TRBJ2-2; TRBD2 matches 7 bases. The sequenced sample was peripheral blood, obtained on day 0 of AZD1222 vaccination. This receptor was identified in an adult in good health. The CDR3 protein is CASSWREMNTGELFF. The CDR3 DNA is TGTGCCAGCAGTTGGCGGGAGATGAACACCGGGGAGCTGTTTTTT.